Each of the 21 T cell receptor beta chains below was sequenced from the same sample in a study of blood T cell repertoires in COVID-19. Assay: immunoSEQ multiplex PCR; the TCRdb copy retains only in-frame clones and omits some. The sample holds some 70,000 clones; 80% to 90% are singletons and the top ten take under 1.5%. The sample was peripheral blood. The source is a woman between 55 and 75 years old with acute or convalescent COVID-19.

This clone showed up just a few times. The chain recombines TRBV19 with TRBJ1-5; D gene unclear. V shed 3 bases and J shed 0 bases, with 6 bases lying between them. CDR1 LNHDA and CDR2 SQIVND come from the germline V gene (reference sequence). The CDR3 runs 14 residues. The DNA for the CDR3 is TGTGCCAGTAGTATGCCCTATAGCAATCAGCCCCAGCATTTT. Translated: CASSMPYSNQPQHF.

The rearrangement links TRBV6-2 or TRBV6-3 to TRBJ1-1; D remains unclear. The V end was cut by 2 bases, the J end by 1 base, with 8 bases between. CDR3 length: 14 residues. Germline V gene sequence: CDR1 MNHEY, CDR2 SVGEGT. The CDR3 loop reads CASSYSRGNTEAFF. DNA for the CDR3: TGTGCCAGCAGTTACAGTAGAGGGAACACTGAAGCTTTCTTT.

V gene TRBV5-1 combines with J gene TRBJ1-4, with TRBD1 matching 7 bases. V dropped 3 bases and J dropped 3; count of bases not matched to a gene: 5. Looked up from germline, CDR1 is SGHRS and CDR2 is YFSETQ. The CDR3 is made up of 15 amino acids. CDR3 DNA: TGCGCCAGCAGCTGGACGGGACAGCCTAATGAAAAACTGTTTTTT. This encodes CASSWTGQPNEKLFF.

The gene calls are TRBV4-2 and TRBJ2-7; TRBD1 matches 8 bases. The CDR3 spans 16 residues. After removal of 1 base from V and 3 bases from J, the junction contained 8 bases not matched to a gene. Germline assignment: CDR1 LGHNA and CDR2 YNFKEQ. CDR3 nucleotides: TGTGCCAGCAGCCAAGGGCCGGTTGGACAGGGCTACGAGCAGTACTTC. It codes for CASSQGPVGQGYEQYF.

This sequence joins TRBV27 and TRBJ1-1; 7 nucleotides agree with TRBD1. V lost 2 bases to trimming and J lost 5 bases; unmatched junction nucleotides: 11. CDR1 and CDR2 (germline): MNHEY, SMNVEV (reference sequence). The CDR3 consists of 16 residues. The CDR3 reads CASSLIAGQGETEAFF. CDR3 DNA: TGTGCCAGCAGTTTAATTGCTGGGCAGGGGGAAACTGAAGCTTTCTTT.

This clone was found once. V usage is TRBV6-5 and J usage is TRBJ1-1; D perhaps matches TRBD1 (6 bases). Germline CDR1 is MNHEY and CDR2 is SVGAGI. CDR3 size: 14 residues. Between the trimmed V and J ends, which lost 7 bases and 5 bases, there was a span of 17 bases. The CDR3 sequence is CASNPGGPGTEAFF. CDR3 in DNA: TGTGCCAGCAACCCTGGGGGCCCTGGGACTGAAGCTTTCTTT.

V usage is TRBV29-1 and J usage is TRBJ1-2, with 8 bases fitting TRBD1. Looked up from germline, CDR1 is SQVTM and CDR2 is ANQGSEA. Trimming took 8 bases from V and 7 from J; bases not matched to a gene: 15. This CDR3 region has 14 residues. The CDR3 here is CSTETGGDSGGYTF. The CDR3 DNA reads TGCAGCACTGAAACAGGGGGTGATAGCGGTGGCTACACCTTC. The whole variable domain, filled in from reference TRBV29-1 and TRBJ1-2, reads SAVISQKPSRDICQRGTSLTIQCQVDSQVTMMFWYRQQPGQSLTLIATANQGSEATYESGFVIDKFPISRPNLTFSTLTVSNMSPEDSSIYLCSTETGGDSGGYTFGSGTRLTVV.

This chain uses TRBV2 with TRBJ1-6; 9 bases match TRBD1. CDR1 and CDR2 from the germline V gene are SNHLY and FYNNEI. CDR3 length: 14 amino acids. The V gene end was trimmed by 5 bases and the J gene end by 7 bases; junction bases not matched to a gene: 3. CDR3 in DNA: TGTGCCAGCAGTCCGGACAGGGGCAATTCACCCCTCCACTTT. The encoded protein is CASSPDRGNSPLHF.

V is TRBV7-9 and J is TRBJ2-1; D is undetermined. The CDR3 has 15 residues. CDR1 is SEHNR and CDR2 is FQNEAQ in the germline V gene (reference sequence). V was cut by 2 bases and J by 5 bases, with 13 bases left in between. The CDR3 coding sequence is TGTGCCAGCAGCTTACCGGTAGCTCCCCACAATGAGCAGTTCTTC. This gives the protein CASSLPVAPHNEQFF. Together with reference TRBV7-9 and TRBJ2-1, the CDR3 gives the full variable domain: DTGVSQNPRHKITKRGQNVTFRCDPISEHNRLYWYRQTLGQGPEFLTYFQNEAQLEKSRLLSDRFSAERPKGSFSTLEIQRTEQGDSAMYLCASSLPVAPHNEQFFGPGTRLTVL.

This chain connects TRBV12-3 or TRBV12-4 to TRBJ1-6; D uncertain. V was pared by 6 bases and J by 7 bases, with 7 bases between. The length of the CDR3 is 12 residues. The CDR3 nucleotides read TGTGCCAGCAGCCGGAGCAATTCACCCCTCCACTTT. This gives the protein CASSRSNSPLHF.

V is TRBV20-1 and J is TRBJ1-1; 8 nucleotides line up with TRBD1. The ends lost 3 bases at V and 4 bases at J; junction bases unmatched: 7. The germline V gene encodes CDR1 DFQATT and CDR2 SNEGSKA (reference sequence). CDR3 length equals 14 residues. The CDR3 region has the DNA TGCAGTGCTAGTTCGCGCAGGGGGCCCACTGAAGCTTTCTTT. It encodes CSASSRRGPTEAFF.

The chain is built from TRBV14 and TRBJ2-3; the match to TRBD2 covers 11 bases. J was trimmed by 2 bases and V by 4 bases; bases with no gene match: 5. The CDR3 totals 16 residues. Per the germline V gene, CDR1 is SGHDN and CDR2 is FVKESK. The CDR3 DNA follows: TGTGCCAGCAGCCCCCTTAGCGGGGGGGCCACAGATACGCAGTATTTT. Encoded protein: CASSPLSGGATDTQYF.

The rearrangement uses TRBV9 and TRBJ2-2, with 9 bases fitting TRBD2. V dropped 3 bases and J dropped 1; count of bases not matched to a gene: 1. The CDR3 covers 15 residues. Germline CDR1 SGDLS, CDR2 YYNGEE. The CDR3 DNA reads TGTGCCAGCAGCGCTAGCGGGGTGAACACCGGGGAGCTGTTTTTT. This codes for CASSASGVNTGELFF.

The chain links TRBV9 to TRBJ1-2, with a tentative D call TRBD1 (5 bases). The CDR3 runs 15 residues. V gave up 0 bases and J gave up 4 bases, with 13 bases separating them. Per the germline V gene, CDR1 is SGDLS and CDR2 is YYNGEE. In DNA form, the CDR3 reads TGTGCCAGCAGCGTAGAACCGGGGGAGGCCTATGGCTACACCTTC. It is translated as CASSVEPGEAYGYTF.

V and J are TRBV23-1 and TRBJ2-5; 8 positions match TRBD2. TRBV23-1 is classed as an ORF, of uncertain function. The CDR3 sequence is 16 residues long. V was clipped by 6 bases and J by 6 bases; unmatched bases: 15. Here the CDR3 DNA reads TGCGCCAGCAGCGGTCCCGGGACTAGGTTTCTGCAGACCCAGTACTTC. It translates to CASSGPGTRFLQTQYF.

This sequence joins TRBV27 and TRBJ1-1; 8 positions agree with TRBD1. V dropped 10 bases and J dropped 1; count of bases not matched to a gene: 5. The germline V gene encodes CDR1 MNHEY and CDR2 SMNVEV (reference sequence). The CDR3 is 13 residues long. The CDR3 DNA is TGTGCCACAGGACAGGGAGCGAACACTGAAGCTTTCTTT. Encoded protein: CATGQGANTEAFF.

In this sample, this clone turned up once. The rearrangement joins TRBV27 to TRBJ2-5; the D is unclear. Germline CDR1 MNHEY, CDR2 SMNVEV (reference sequence). V lost 0 bases, J lost 7 bases, and 15 bases lay in between. This CDR3 has 15 amino acids. The CDR3 loop is CASSLSTSRPGTQYF. Written as DNA, the CDR3 is TGTGCCAGCAGTTTATCAACCTCGCGACCGGGGACCCAGTACTTC.

This clone was detected only once. The genes are TRBV7-2 and TRBJ1-1; 7 bases align to TRBD1. CDR1 and CDR2 (germline): SGHTA, FQGNSA. The CDR3 loop spans 16 amino acids. V shed 6 bases, J shed 3 bases, and the junction held 13 bases outside the gene matches. CDR3 sequence: CASRPVTGNQYTEAFF. The CDR3 bases are TGTGCCAGCAGACCCGTGACAGGGAACCAGTACACTGAAGCTTTCTTT.

The gene calls are TRBV19 and TRBJ1-2; D uncertain. Germline V lookup: CDR1 LNHDA, CDR2 SQIVND (reference sequence). This CDR3 is built from 11 residues. Trimming removed 9 bases at V and 4 bases at J, with 9 bases between. CDR3 nucleotide sequence: TGTGCCAGAGTACTTCTCTATGGCTACACCTTC. Protein sequence: CARVLLYGYTF.

V is TRBV2 and J is TRBJ1-5; TRBD1 aligns across 10 bases. This CDR3 is 15 amino acids long. V lost 6 bases, J lost 3 bases, and 5 bases stayed unmatched. The germline CDR1 and CDR2 sequences are SNHLY and FYNNEI. The CDR3 DNA reads TGTGCCAGCAGAGGACAGGGGGTTAACAATCAGCCCCAGCATTTT. The encoded protein is CASRGQGVNNQPQHF. The whole variable domain, remainder taken from reference TRBV2 and TRBJ1-5, is EPEVTQTPSHQVTQMGQEVILRCVPISNHLYFYWYRQILGQKVEFLVSFYNNEISEKSEIFDDQFSVERPDGSNFTLKIRSTKLEDSAMYFCASRGQGVNNQPQHFGDGTRLSIL.

The chain carries TRBV6-5 and TRBJ1-3; D is possibly TRBD1 (6 bases). Trimming took 5 bases from V and 4 from J, leaving 12 bases between them. CDR3 length: 14 residues. CDR1 and CDR2 from the germline V gene are MNHEY and SVGAGI. The CDR3: CASSKQGTGNTIYF. Here the CDR3 DNA reads TGTGCCAGCAGTAAACAGGGTACCGGAAACACCATATATTTT.